A selection of T cell receptor beta chains follows, all from one sample in a study of blood T cell repertoires in COVID-19. The method was immunoSEQ multiplex PCR; TCRdb's version includes in-frame clones alone and lacks a portion of them. This sample has 25,000 to 30,000 clones, with around 88% found just once. Sequenced sample: peripheral blood. These receptors originate from a human donor in a cohort sampled during active COVID-19. The CDR3 runs from the conserved cysteine through the conserved F or W. Clone size is stated in some rows and not others, as once, few, many or a class when expanded.

>TRBV7-9|-|TRBJ2-7
CASSGGGQAYEQYF
>TRBV5-4|-|TRBJ1-2
CASSLQAGFYGYTF
>TRBV19|-|TRBJ1-3
CASSTPPDRGGNTIYF
>TRBV19|few|TRBJ1-5
CASRRGNQPQHF
>TRBV29-1|once|TRBJ1-1
CSVAGQVNTEAFF
>TRBV28|-|TRBJ2-3
CASREGTSTDTQYF
>TRBV9|-|TRBJ1-3
CASSVGGGTAGNTIYF
>TRBV27|-|TRBJ2-2
CASSSSEGYTGELFF
>TRBV28|-|TRBJ2-4
CASSFSPGGIQYF
>TRBV19|-|TRBJ1-5
CASSARWGEGSQPQHF
>TRBV7-2|-|TRBJ2-4
CASSLVGGSLKNIQYF
>TRBV5-5|-|TRBJ1-2
CASSATGRGYTF
>TRBV2|few|TRBJ1-2
CASSEAITGPYTF
>TRBV6-4|once|TRBJ1-2
CASRLHGTGAQSYGYTF
>TRBV10-1|-|TRBJ2-5
CASSEPLAGGEETQYF
>TRBV19|-|TRBJ1-2
CASSTRQGGYTF
>TRBV10-3|-|TRBJ2-2
CASGTEAGELFF
>TRBV6-4|-|TRBJ2-2
CASSDQGGAGELFF
>TRBV28|-|TRBJ2-5
CASSLLTTTSGSRQTQYF
>TRBV6-1|-|TRBJ1-1
CASSEAGGWTEAFF
>TRBV28|-|TRBJ1-1
CASSSQMNTEAFF
>TRBV6-2/TRBV6-3|-|TRBJ1-5
CASSYSGYRGGNQPQHF
>TRBV27|-|TRBJ1-1
CASRWGGVNTEAFF
>TRBV7-9|-|TRBJ1-6
CASSFTGANSPLHF
>TRBV28|-|TRBJ1-2
CASSTTGVGYTF
>TRBV2|few|TRBJ2-5
CASSTGLPKETQYF
>TRBV5-6|-|TRBJ2-5
CASSLWTSRGETQYF
>TRBV6-5|once|TRBJ2-7
CASSSTNFYEQYF
>TRBV15|-|TRBJ2-5
CATSPGRGGETQYF
>TRBV11-2|-|TRBJ2-7
CASSFGEENYEQYF
>TRBV7-9|-|TRBJ2-6
CASSPQGTYSGANVLTF
>TRBV5-1|-|TRBJ1-1
CASSLATENTEAFF
>TRBV5-1|-|TRBJ2-7
CASSLAGSSGDEQYF
>TRBV5-1|-|TRBJ1-1
CASREGDTEAFF
>TRBV15|-|TRBJ2-2
CATSRIPLGGLDGELFF
>TRBV5-4|-|TRBJ2-7
CASSPSSYEQYF
>TRBV7-9|-|TRBJ1-1
CASSLSWGGTEAFF
>TRBV10-3|-|TRBJ2-7
CAISPDSLSDYEQYF
>TRBV5-4|-|TRBJ2-1
CASSLGLREDVNEQFF
>TRBV6-5|-|TRBJ2-7
CASSRPGEVYEQYF
>TRBV27|-|TRBJ1-3
CASSQDRSLRNTIYF
>TRBV5-5|-|TRBJ1-4
CASSPGWANEKLFF
>TRBV7-6|-|TRBJ2-3
CASSLGLAGATDTQYF
>TRBV7-6|-|TRBJ2-3
CASSLGQLDTQYF
>TRBV7-8|few|TRBJ2-1
CASSLRGRPLNREQFF
>TRBV7-9|-|TRBJ2-1
CASSYLAGSLFF
>TRBV11-2|-|TRBJ2-7
CASSLEGGGSYEQYF
>TRBV20-1|-|TRBJ2-3
CSASLTSGTDTQYF
>TRBV7-9|few|TRBJ1-1
CASSFSANTEAFF
>TRBV10-2|-|TRBJ2-7
CASSRLAGIYEQYF
>TRBV5-1|-|TRBJ2-2
CASSLTGEALFF